Sequencing of this T cell receptor (beta chain) was carried out in a study of identical twins. Overall study findings and caveats: In beta out-of-frame sequences, the excess sharing between twins was weaker.

TCRdb ran MiXCR on the 5' RACE reads and lists one entry per CDR3 protein. The sample lists hundreds of thousands of distinct CDR3 sequences, less than 9.5% occurring once. Many counts were recorded for this clonotype. Its antigen is currently unknown. The CDR3 consists of 18 residues. Trimming removed 2 bases from V and 1 base from J, with 18 bases in between. From germline, CDR1 is SGHVS and CDR2 FQNEAQ. The donors were all healthy and Caucasian. The sample was also reused in another study, on yellow fever vaccine responses in identical twins.

Material: CD8+ T cells sorted from blood. V and J are TRBV7-8 and TRBJ2-1; possibly TRBD2 for D (6 bases). The clonotype originates from a young woman in good health. CDR3 protein: CASSLSDIGLASYNEQFF. The CDR3 nucleotides read TGTGCCAGCAGCTTATCGGATATAGGGCTAGCGTCCTACAATGAGCAGTTCTTC.